The 5 T cell receptor beta chains in this list originate from one sample, sequenced in a study of circulating CD8 cells and anti-PD-1 response in melanoma. Using approximately 15 ng of total RNA, TCR libraries were made with the QIAseq Immune Repertoire TCR panel. TCRdb itself ran the reads through MiXCR, one entry per CDR3 protein. Among several hundred distinct CDR3 sequences listed, roughly 6.4% were seen once. From live CD3+CD8+TCRalphabeta+ cells, four PD-1 and/or TIGIT subsets were sorted. The material sequenced was CD8+ T cells from PBMCs, taken at baseline or after one month of anti-PD-1 therapy (not recorded which). All receptors derive from a human donor with melanoma.

This clonotype is classed as large. The chain joins TRBV2 to TRBJ2-1, with 15 bases aligning to TRBD2. V trimming: 9 bases; J trimming: 0 bases; junction bases outside the gene matches: 9. Looked up from germline, CDR1 is SNHLY and CDR2 is FYNNEI. The CDR3 totals 18 residues. CDR3 residues: CASEGLAGGKSSYNEQFF. The DNA for the CDR3 is TGTGCCAGTGAGGGACTAGCGGGAGGAAAGAGCTCCTACAATGAGCAGTTCTTC.

Within the sample, this clonotype is large. The J gene is TRBJ2-1, the V gene TRBV27; D is ambiguous. This CDR3 has 16 residues. V dropped 7 bases and J dropped 0 bases, with 16 bases sitting between them. Germline V gene sequence: CDR1 MNHEY, CDR2 SMNVEV (reference sequence). The CDR3 is CASIGRAIYSYNEQFF. CDR3 nucleotide sequence: TGTGCCAGCATTGGCCGGGCGATCTACTCCTACAATGAGCAGTTCTTC.

The chain is built from TRBV5-4 and TRBJ1-2; TRBD1 matches at 8 bases. The V segment lost 4 bases and the J segment 2 bases; nucleotides outside the gene matches: 10. Looked up from germline, CDR1 is SGHNT and CDR2 is YYREEE (reference sequence). This CDR3 contains 16 residues. CDR3 nucleotide sequence: TGTGCCAGCAGCCCAATTGGGACAGGCCTAAACTATGGCTACACCTTC. It encodes CASSPIGTGLNYGYTF. Together with reference TRBV5-4 and TRBJ1-2, the CDR3 gives the full variable domain: ETGVTQSPTHLIKTRGQQVTLRCSSQSGHNTVSWYQQALGQGPQFIFQYYREEENGRGNFPPRFSGLQFPNYSSELNVNALELDDSALYLCASSPIGTGLNYGYTFGSGTRLTVV.

This clonotype was counted a few times. The rearrangement uses TRBV19 and TRBJ2-3, with 7 bases lining up with TRBD1. The germline CDR1 and CDR2 sequences are LNHDA and SQIVND (reference sequence). Trimming at V came to 10 bases and at J to 0 bases, leaving 10 bases not matched to a gene. The CDR3 runs 15 residues. CDR3 amino acids: CANSIRDRSTDTQYF. Written as DNA, the CDR3 is TGTGCCAATAGCATACGGGACAGAAGCACAGATACGCAGTATTTT.

This clonotype is categorized as large. The V call is TRBV5-5, the J call TRBJ1-1; 7 nucleotides line up with TRBD1. The germline V gene has CDR1 SGHKS and CDR2 YYEKEE (reference sequence). J gave up 1 base and V 3 bases, and 3 bases lay outside the gene matches. CDR3 length: 14 amino acids. DNA for the CDR3: TGTGCCAGCAGCTCCCGGACAGGGAACACTGAAGCTTTCTTT. Translated, it gives CASSSRTGNTEAFF.